The 8 T cell receptor beta chains reported below all come from one sample, sequenced in a study of cytomegalovirus exposure and HLA in healthy donors. The PCR made use of 60 Vbeta and 13 Jbeta primers. Sequenced by immunoSEQ multiplex PCR; TCRdb stores in-frame clones only, minus some. The table has under 85,000 clones, approximately 72% seen once. Sequencing input: PBMCs. Receptors were obtained from a young woman in good health and CMV-seronegative.

The gene calls are TRBV5-1 and TRBJ1-1; no clear D gene. The length of the CDR3 is 16 residues. V was pared by 3 bases and J by 4 bases, with 19 bases between. Looked up from germline, CDR1 is SGHRS and CDR2 is YFSETQ. This CDR3 reads CASSSTGEGIATEAFF. The DNA of the CDR3 is TGCGCCAGCAGCTCGACTGGTGAGGGTATTGCCACTGAAGCTTTCTTT. The variable domain in full, completed from reference TRBV5-1 and TRBJ1-1, reads KAGVTQTPRYLIKTRGQQVTLSCSPISGHRSVSWYQQTPGQGLQFLFEYFSETQRNKGNFPGRFSGRQFSNSRSEMNVSTLELGDSALYLCASSSTGEGIATEAFFGQGTRLTVV.

In this sample, this clone turned up a few times. V and J are TRBV11-2 and TRBJ1-2; 7 bases are a match to TRBD1. The CDR3 length is 12 residues. Germline CDR1 reads SGHAT; CDR2 reads FQNNGV. Trimming removed 4 bases from V and 5 bases from J; junction bases left unmatched: 1. The CDR3 nucleotides read TGTGCCAGCAGCTGGACAGGTTATGGCTACACCTTC. This codes for CASSWTGYGYTF. The full variable domain, with the rest looked up from reference TRBV11-2 and TRBJ1-2, is EAGVAQSPRYKIIEKRQSVAFWCNPISGHATLYWYQQILGQGPKLLIQFQNNGVVDDSQLPKDRFSAERLKGVDSTLKIQPAKLEDSAVYLCASSWTGYGYTFGSGTRLTVV.

The chain couples TRBV9 to TRBJ2-7, with 10 bases aligning to TRBD2. The CDR3 has 15 residues. Germline V lookup: CDR1 SGDLS, CDR2 YYNGEE. Unmatched junction bases numbered 9, after V lost 4 bases and J lost 5 bases. In nucleotides, the CDR3 is TGTGCCAGCAGCCCTACTAGCGGGGTTGCCCACGAGCAGTACTTC. Translation: CASSPTSGVAHEQYF.

A few counts support this clone. The chain uses TRBV4-3 and TRBJ2-1; D is possibly TRBD2 (5 bases). V was clipped by 0 bases and J by 6 bases, with 15 bases between them. The CDR3 is made up of 16 amino acids. Germline loops: CDR1 LGHNA, CDR2 YSLEER. CDR3 residues: CASSQDRTQGGNEQFF. The CDR3 DNA sequence: TGCGCCAGCAGCCAAGATCGGACTCAAGGCGGCAATGAGCAGTTCTTC.

This clone has just a few counts. This sequence joins TRBV5-5 and TRBJ1-1; no definite D call. CDR1 SGHKS and CDR2 YYEKEE come from the germline V gene (reference sequence). CDR3 size: 14 residues. V lost 0 bases and J 0 bases, leaving 6 bases between the germline ends. The CDR3 loop is CASSLDSMNTEAFF. The CDR3, as DNA: TGTGCCAGCAGCTTGGACAGCATGAACACTGAAGCTTTCTTT.

This clone came up a few times. This chain joins TRBV27 and TRBJ1-1, with a tentative D call TRBD1 (5 bases). The CDR3 contains 14 residues. Germline assignment: CDR1 MNHEY and CDR2 SMNVEV (reference sequence). Between the trimmed V and J ends, which lost 6 bases and 1 base, there was a span of 12 bases. CDR3 loop: CASRLGGQNTEAFF. For the CDR3, the DNA is TGTGCCAGCAGACTGGGGGGTCAGAACACTGAAGCTTTCTTT.

The chain combines TRBV7-2 with TRBJ1-2; no clear D gene. Germline-derived CDR1 and CDR2 are SGHTA and FQGNSA. The CDR3 has 14 residues. The V end lost 5 bases, the J end lost 1 base, and 11 bases lay between the germline ends. The CDR3 DNA reads as TGTGCCAGCAGCCCGGGTAGAAATAACTATGGCTACACCTTC. Translating gives CASSPGRNNYGYTF.

V usage is TRBV29-1 and J usage is TRBJ2-3; 9 nucleotides agree with TRBD1. The CDR3 is 14 residues long. J was trimmed by 5 bases and V by 6 bases; bases with no gene match: 9. Per germline, CDR1 SQVTM and CDR2 ANQGSEA. CDR3 loop: CSVGQGGVRDTQYF. DNA for the CDR3: TGCAGCGTGGGACAGGGTGGGGTCAGAGATACGCAGTATTTT.